Following are 29 T cell receptor beta chains from one sample sequenced in a study of T-cell reconstitution after alpha-beta-depleted transplantation in children. Preparation of the TCRbeta library was carried out with unique molecular identifiers. TCRdb reprocessed the PCR reads via MiXCR and lists one record per CDR3 protein. The top ten hold about 2.6% of the sample, which has roughly 220,000 distinct CDR3 sequences, around 12% seen once. The sample consisted of PBMCs from the stem cell graft donor, taken from the stem cell graft. These receptors were taken from a human donor who donated a stem cell graft to a child with acute lymphoblastic leukemia.

This clonotype came up many times. The J gene is TRBJ2-5, the V gene TRBV12-5, with D maybe TRBD2 (7 bases). Germline CDR1 LGHNT, CDR2 FRNRAP. Between the trimmed V and J ends, which lost 1 base and 0 bases, there was a span of 9 bases. The CDR3 runs 15 residues. The CDR3 region is CASGLAGGHQETQYF. The CDR3, as DNA: TGTGCTAGTGGTTTGGCCGGGGGGCACCAAGAGACCCAGTACTTC.

There are many counts of this clonotype. V usage is TRBV5-1 and J usage is TRBJ2-7; D is tentatively TRBD1 or TRBD2 (6 bases each). Germline V lookup: CDR1 SGHRS, CDR2 YFSETQ. The length of the CDR3 is 14 residues. V lost 2 bases and J lost 2, with 11 bases in between. This CDR3 reads CASSFAGQTYEQYF. CDR3 DNA sequence: TGCGCCAGCAGCTTCGCGGGACAAACCTACGAGCAGTACTTC.

The V gene is TRBV4-2, the J gene TRBJ1-2; 7 nucleotides align to TRBD1. The ends lost 0 bases at V and 1 base at J; junction bases unmatched: 8. CDR1 and CDR2 (germline): LGHNA, YNFKEQ. The CDR3 spans 17 residues. CDR3 in DNA: TGTGCCAGCAGCCAAGACGGGTTCAGGGGGGTTAACTATGGCTACACCTTC. This sequence encodes CASSQDGFRGVNYGYTF.

This clonotype was found many times. The J gene is TRBJ2-6, the V gene TRBV7-2, with TRBD1 matching over 7 bases. J gave up 0 bases and V 5 bases, and 7 bases lay outside the gene matches. The CDR3 is made up of 17 amino acids. The germline gives CDR1 SGHTA, CDR2 FQGNSA. CDR3 sequence reads: CASSRQGRNSGANVLTF. Written as DNA, the CDR3 is TGTGCCAGCAGCCGACAGGGAAGAAACTCTGGGGCCAACGTCCTGACTTTC.

This clonotype was counted at least ten times. This rearrangement joins TRBV5-1 to TRBJ2-5, with D possibly being TRBD2 (5 bases). V was cut by 4 bases and J by 1 base, with 17 bases left in between. In germline, CDR1 is SGHRS, CDR2 YFSETQ. This CDR3 is built from 16 residues. The CDR3 is CASSNGRLPLQETQYF. The CDR3 DNA reads TGCGCCAGCAGCAATGGGAGACTACCACTCCAAGAGACCCAGTACTTC.

This clonotype was seen many times. V is TRBV29-1 and J is TRBJ2-5, with D perhaps matching TRBD2 (6 bases). The CDR3 has 14 residues. V was clipped by 4 bases and J by 5 bases, with 17 bases between them. Per the germline V gene, CDR1 is SQVTM and CDR2 is ANQGSEA. CDR3 coding DNA: TGCAGCGTTGTAGGCGGGGTTAAGAGGGAGACCCAGTACTTC. Its protein is CSVVGGVKRETQYF.

This clonotype was counted ten times or more. The V call is TRBV3-1, the J call TRBJ1-1, with D possibly being TRBD1 (5 bases). Germline V gives CDR1 LGHDT, CDR2 YNNKEL (reference sequence). V lost 1 base to trimming and J lost 5 bases, with 17 bases between them. CDR3 length: 16 amino acids. CDR3 residues: CASSQGLSGAGTEAFF. CDR3 in DNA: TGTGCCAGCAGCCAAGGACTATCTGGGGCCGGGACTGAAGCTTTCTTT.

This sequence joins TRBV30 and TRBJ2-5; D is perhaps TRBD2 (7 bases). The germline V gene encodes CDR1 GTSNPN and CDR2 SVGIG (reference sequence). Trimming removed 2 bases from V and 5 bases from J, with 15 bases in between. This CDR3 is 14 amino acids long. The CDR3 loop reads CAWSLKGGTETQYF. The CDR3 DNA reads as TGTGCCTGGAGTCTTAAGGGGGGGACCGAGACCCAGTACTTC.

This clonotype was counted ten times or more. The chain is built from TRBV10-3 and TRBJ2-6; D gene unclear. The germline V gene has CDR1 ENHRY and CDR2 SYGVKD. Trimming removed 7 bases from V and 0 bases from J, with 16 bases in between. The CDR3 spans 17 residues. As DNA, the CDR3 is TGTGCCATCAAGGATCCGACGAGAGGCTCTGGGGCCAACGTCCTGACTTTC. Its protein is CAIKDPTRGSGANVLTF.

This clonotype occurred many times. The J gene is TRBJ2-1, the V gene TRBV20-1; possible D gene TRBD2, 6 bases. This CDR3 has 14 residues. Germline CDR1 DFQATT, CDR2 SNEGSKA (reference sequence). V was trimmed by 0 bases and J by 10 bases, leaving 16 bases between them. CDR3 sequence: CSARDSRLVREQFF. In DNA form, the CDR3 reads TGCAGTGCTAGAGATTCCCGACTAGTGCGGGAGCAGTTCTTC.

This clonotype was detected many times. The V call is TRBV19, the J call TRBJ2-5; the match to TRBD1 covers 10 bases. CDR1 and CDR2 (germline): LNHDA, SQIVND (reference sequence). Germline trimming cut 6 bases from V and 4 bases from J; bases unmatched to any gene: 8. The CDR3 is 15 residues long. Here the CDR3 reads CASSRDRGSAETQYF. The CDR3 DNA is TGTGCCAGTAGCCGGGACAGGGGATCTGCAGAGACCCAGTACTTC.

This clonotype occurred many times. The CDR3 spells CSARALFGTGAGSTDTQYF. DNA of the CDR3: TGCAGTGCTAGAGCCCTTTTTGGGACAGGGGCCGGGAGCACAGATACGCAGTATTTT. V and J are TRBV20-1 and TRBJ2-3; 10 nucleotides match TRBD1. CDR3 length: 19 amino acids. The V segment lost 1 base and the J segment 0 bases; nucleotides outside the gene matches: 13. The V gene's germline CDR1 is DFQATT and CDR2 SNEGSKA (reference sequence).

A remark on this clonotype: It may be a read error: a sequence one base away is much more abundant. J is TRBJ2-5 and V is TRBV5-1; the match to TRBD2 covers 7 bases. CDR3 length: 14 residues. Germline loops: CDR1 SGHRS, CDR2 YFSETQ. For the CDR3, the DNA is TGCGCCAGCAGGCTATCTAGCGGACAAGAGACCCAGCACTTC. Protein: CASRLSSGQETQHF.

In its sample, this clonotype was seen many times. J is TRBJ2-5 and V is TRBV4-3; 7 bases fit TRBD1. Germline V lookup: CDR1 LGHNA, CDR2 YSLEER. Losses at the gene ends were 4 bases for V and 5 bases for J; bases not matched to a gene: 10. This CDR3 region has 15 residues. CDR3 in DNA: TGCGCCAGCAGCCCCCACGACAGGGATGTGGAGACCCAGTACTTC. The encoded protein is CASSPHDRDVETQYF.

This clonotype was counted ten times or more. The gene calls are TRBV6-5 and TRBJ2-5; no clear D. Per germline, CDR1 MNHEY and CDR2 SVGAGI. V lost 0 bases and J lost 4, with 9 bases in between. The CDR3 consists of 14 residues. CDR3 in DNA: TGTGCCAGCAGTTACTCAGTGATTACAGAGACCCAGTACTTC. It specifies CASSYSVITETQYF.

This clonotype was counted only a few times. The CDR3, as DNA: TGTGCCAGCAGCCAAGAGTGGGCTAGCGGGAGGCTAGACACCGGGGAGCTGTTTTTT. Translated, it gives CASSQEWASGRLDTGELFF. This rearrangement joins TRBV14 to TRBJ2-2, with 11 bases that match TRBD2. The germline CDR1 and CDR2 sequences are SGHDN and FVKESK. V shed 0 bases and J 3 bases; nucleotides not matched to a gene: 9. CDR3 size: 19 residues.

This clonotype was seen repeatedly, ten times or more. V gene TRBV24-1 combines with J gene TRBJ1-5; D might be TRBD1 (5 bases). CDR1 and CDR2 (germline): KGHDR, SFDVKD. Trimming stripped 9 bases from V and 4 bases from J, with 9 bases between. The CDR3 sequence is 12 residues long. This CDR3 reads CATSWGNQPQHF. In DNA form, the CDR3 reads TGTGCCACCTCATGGGGGAATCAGCCCCAGCATTTT.

Ten or more counts support this clonotype. V usage is TRBV7-9 and J usage is TRBJ1-1, with 7 bases identical to TRBD1. Trimming took 5 bases from V and 5 from J; bases not matched to a gene: 8. Germline CDR1 reads SEHNR; CDR2 reads FQNEAQ (reference sequence). The CDR3 length is 14 residues. CDR3 bases: TGTGCCAGCAGCAAAGGGGGCAGGGGAACTGAAGCTTTCTTT. Translated: CASSKGGRGTEAFF.

This clonotype was seen many times. The chain joins TRBV20-1 to TRBJ2-2; 7 positions agree with TRBD1. V shed 5 bases and J 6 bases; nucleotides not matched to a gene: 18. Per germline, CDR1 DFQATT and CDR2 SNEGSKA (reference sequence). CDR3 size: 17 residues. The CDR3 nucleotides read TGCAGTGCTGTCTTTAGAGACAGGGTTGCGGGCGCCGGGGAGCTGTTTTTT. Translating it yields CSAVFRDRVAGAGELFF.

This clonotype has ten or more counts. The gene calls are TRBV12-3 or TRBV12-4 and TRBJ1-6, with 8 bases that match TRBD1. J lost 7 bases, V lost 5 bases, and 7 bases had no gene match. This CDR3 is 15 amino acids long. The CDR3 DNA sequence: TGTGCCAGCAGTACAGGGGGGTCCGTAAATTCACCCCTCCACTTT. This sequence encodes CASSTGGSVNSPLHF.

The chain links TRBV7-9 to TRBJ2-5, with TRBD2 identical over 7 bases. V was clipped by 8 bases and J by 3 bases; unmatched bases: 3. CDR3 length: 12 residues. Germline CDR1 SEHNR, CDR2 FQNEAQ (reference sequence). The DNA for the CDR3 is TGTGCCAGCGTGGCGGGAGAAGAGACCCAGTACTTC. Amino acids: CASVAGEETQYF.

This clonotype was recorded many times. The rearrangement uses TRBV12-3 or TRBV12-4 and TRBJ2-7; D unresolved. There are 12 residues in the CDR3. V gave up 6 bases and J gave up 6 bases, with 12 bases separating them. The chain's CDR3 is CASSPGPGEQYF. The CDR3 DNA follows: TGTGCCAGCAGCCCCGGGCCCGGCGAGCAGTACTTC.

In its sample, this clonotype was seen many times. The gene calls are TRBV20-1 and TRBJ2-1; 9 bases match TRBD2. The CDR3 sequence is 13 residues long. V shed 5 bases and J 11 bases; nucleotides not matched to a gene: 10. Germline CDR1 DFQATT, CDR2 SNEGSKA (reference sequence). The DNA for the CDR3 is TGCAGTGCTGTAGCGGGAGCGCATCCCCAGCAGTTCTTC. Translated: CSAVAGAHPQQFF.

The table lists this clonotype with many counts. The chain employs TRBV5-5 and TRBJ2-2; possibly TRBD2 for D (5 bases). V lost 0 bases to trimming and J lost 2 bases, with 8 bases between them. The V gene's germline CDR1 is SGHKS and CDR2 YYEKEE (reference sequence). The CDR3 totals 15 residues. The chain's CDR3 is CASSLGAVNTGELFF. The CDR3 coding sequence is TGTGCCAGCAGCTTGGGAGCGGTTAACACCGGGGAGCTGTTTTTT.

This clonotype was recorded many times. The CDR3: CASGEDGWEFF. The CDR3 DNA follows: TGTGCCAGCGGGGAGGACGGTTGGGAGTTCTTC. This chain uses TRBV6-2 or TRBV6-3 with TRBJ2-1, with D possibly being TRBD2 (6 bases). The germline gives CDR1 MNHEY, CDR2 SVGEGT. Trimming took off 8 bases at V and 14 bases at J, with 16 bases between the two ends. This CDR3 has 11 amino acids.

The V and J genes are TRBV28 and TRBJ2-7; D possibly corresponds to TRBD1 (6 bases). The CDR3 extends over 15 amino acids. CDR1 and CDR2 (germline): MDHEN, SYDVKM. V lost 7 bases to trimming and J lost 2 bases, with 18 bases between them. CDR3 in DNA: TGTGCCAGCACTTCCACCAGGGACACCCCCTACGAGCAGTACTTC. Residues: CASTSTRDTPYEQYF.

At least ten counts were recorded for this clonotype. The genes are TRBV7-9 and TRBJ2-1; weak D call: TRBD1 (5 bases). V lost 2 bases and J 9 bases, leaving 14 bases between the germline ends. CDR1 is SEHNR and CDR2 is FQNEAQ in the germline V gene (reference sequence). The CDR3 consists of 14 residues. The CDR3 DNA reads as TGTGCCAGCAGCTTAAAGGTCCAGGGAAGTGAGCAGTTCTTC. It yields the protein CASSLKVQGSEQFF. Supplemented by reference TRBV7-9 and TRBJ2-1, the full variable domain reads DTGVSQNPRHKITKRGQNVTFRCDPISEHNRLYWYRQTLGQGPEFLTYFQNEAQLEKSRLLSDRFSAERPKGSFSTLEIQRTEQGDSAMYLCASSLKVQGSEQFFGPGTRLTVL.

At least ten counts were recorded for this clonotype. The chain combines TRBV4-3 with TRBJ2-1; no definite D call. CDR1 LGHNA and CDR2 YSLEER come from the germline V gene. The CDR3 is 16 amino acids. V lost 0 bases, J lost 7 bases, and 16 bases lay in between. The CDR3 DNA sequence: TGCGCCAGCAGCCAAGACGCAGGAAACTCCGGGAATGAGCAGTTCTTC. It yields the protein CASSQDAGNSGNEQFF.

This clonotype was seen many times. This rearrangement joins TRBV20-1 to TRBJ2-2, with D maybe TRBD2 (5 bases). Germline assignment: CDR1 DFQATT and CDR2 SNEGSKA (reference sequence). V was cut by 5 bases and J by 6 bases, with 16 bases left in between. The CDR3 sequence is 14 residues long. The CDR3 DNA reads as TGCAGTGCTTACGGACTGAAGATGGCCGGGGAGCTGTTTTTT. It is translated as CSAYGLKMAGELFF.